This TCR beta chain emerged from a study of T cells in Graves' hyperthyroidism and ophthalmopathy. This clonotype was observed many times. It was RNA transcripts that yielded the amplified TCR beta CDR3 regions. A set of HTBI primers served as the primers for a first-round RT-PCR of the TCR CDR3. MiXCR was run by TCRdb on the multiplex PCR reads, yielding one entry per CDR3 protein. Of some 550,000 distinct CDR3 sequences listed, around 21% were seen once; the top ten hold 26%. Germline V gene lookup returns CDR1 LNHDA and CDR2 SQIVND (reference sequence). V was shortened by 3 bases and J by 6 bases, with 11 bases between the two germline ends. The CDR3 runs to 13 residues.

The rearrangement links TRBV19 to TRBJ1-1; D gene unclear. The material sequenced was blood. The sequence came from a man in his late teens or twenties with Graves' hyperthyroidism. The CDR3 region has the DNA TGTGCCAGTAGTATCTTCGGAACACCTGAAGCTTTCTTT. It encodes CASSIFGTPEAFF.